These 27 T cell receptor beta chains originate from one sample sequenced in a study of response to subunit inactivated influenza vaccine. TCRdb re-called the RT-PCR reads with MiXCR, one entry per CDR3 protein. Among under 750,000 distinct CDR3 sequences listed, around 11% were seen once. Sequencing was performed on PBMCs from blood, taken on the day of vaccination. The receptors were sampled from a man aged 45-65 years who received an inactivated influenza vaccine.

V gene TRBV10-3 combines with J gene TRBJ2-7; D is unclear. Deletions cut 0 bases from V and 0 bases from J, with 9 bases between. Germline CDR1 and CDR2: ENHRY and SYGVKD. The CDR3 spans 15 residues. CDR3 loop: CAISESVASSYEQYF. The CDR3 DNA is TGTGCCATCAGTGAGTCGGTAGCCAGCTCCTACGAGCAGTACTTC.

The rearrangement links TRBV6-1 to TRBJ1-3; D remains unclear. Germline V gene data show CDR1 as MNHNS and CDR2 as SASEGT. The CDR3 has 17 residues. Trimming removed 6 bases from V and 0 bases from J, with 18 bases in between. CDR3 region: CASRNGVAGNSGNTIYF. The DNA for the CDR3 is TGTGCCAGCAGAAATGGGGTCGCAGGCAACTCTGGAAACACCATATATTTT.

This clonotype was recorded only once. This chain connects TRBV6-2 or TRBV6-3 to TRBJ2-1; D unclear. This CDR3 has 13 residues. Per germline, CDR1 MNHEY and CDR2 SVGEGT. The V end was cut by 6 bases, the J end by 8 bases, with 14 bases between. The CDR3 coding sequence is TGTGCCAGCAGCCCAAGGTCGTCCCATGAGCAGTTCTTC. Translated: CASSPRSSHEQFF.

This chain connects TRBV27 to TRBJ1-1, with TRBD1 identical over 8 bases. The CDR3 loop spans 13 amino acids. J lost 5 bases, V lost 5 bases, and 4 bases had no gene match. The germline V gene has CDR1 MNHEY and CDR2 SMNVEV (reference sequence). In DNA form, the CDR3 reads TGTGCCAGCAGTGTAAACAGGGGGACTGAAGCTTTCTTT. This codes for CASSVNRGTEAFF.

This clonotype was picked up many times. The V call is TRBV12-3 or TRBV12-4, the J call TRBJ2-6; no clear D gene. This CDR3 region has 14 residues. V lost 8 bases to trimming and J lost 0 bases, with 8 bases between them. The CDR3, as DNA: TGTGCCAGCTCGTTGGACTCTGGGGCCAACGTCCTGACTTTC. Translation gives CASSLDSGANVLTF.

This clonotype has more than one count but fewer than ten. V usage is TRBV11-2 and J usage is TRBJ2-1, with TRBD1 as a possible D gene (6 bases). Trimming pared 1 base from V and 9 bases from J, leaving 13 bases between. Germline CDR1 reads SGHAT; CDR2 reads FQNNGV. The CDR3 spans 14 residues. The CDR3 loop is CASSLGDRGGEQFF. The CDR3 region has the DNA TGTGCCAGCAGCTTAGGTGACAGAGGGGGTGAGCAGTTCTTC. The full variable domain, with the rest looked up from reference TRBV11-2 and TRBJ2-1, is EAGVAQSPRYKIIEKRQSVAFWCNPISGHATLYWYQQILGQGPKLLIQFQNNGVVDDSQLPKDRFSAERLKGVDSTLKIQPAKLEDSAVYLCASSLGDRGGEQFFGPGTRLTVL.

The V call is TRBV20-1, the J call TRBJ2-7; D is uncertain. The V gene's germline CDR1 is DFQATT and CDR2 SNEGSKA (reference sequence). V lost 5 bases to trimming and J lost 4 bases, with 12 bases between them. This CDR3 has 12 residues. For the CDR3, the DNA is TGCAGTGCTGAGGTAGACCGGTACGAGCAGTACTTC. Its translation is CSAEVDRYEQYF.

This chain uses TRBV11-3 with TRBJ2-7; TRBD2 agrees at 16 bases. The trim removed 5 bases at V and 3 bases at J, leaving 7 bases unmatched. Germline values: CDR1 SGHNT, CDR2 YENEEA. This CDR3 region has 17 residues. CDR3 sequence (DNA): TGTGCCAGCAGCAAGTCCGGGACTAGCGGGGGGGGCTACGAGCAGTACTTC. Amino acid sequence: CASSKSGTSGGGYEQYF.

Ten or more counts support this clonotype. This chain uses TRBV12-3 or TRBV12-4 with TRBJ2-7; the D is unclear. CDR3 length equals 15 residues. V lost 6 bases and J 2 bases, leaving 17 bases between the germline ends. CDR3 DNA: TGTGCCAGCAGCCCGGACCTTCCCCTAACCTACGAGCAGTACTTC. This codes for CASSPDLPLTYEQYF.

The J gene is TRBJ1-2, the V gene TRBV2; 10 bases are a match to TRBD1. Germline-derived CDR1 and CDR2 are SNHLY and FYNNEI. The CDR3 spans 17 residues. The V and J ends lost 5 bases and 5 bases, in that order; junction bases with no gene match: 14. CDR3 protein: CASSRRGTGVLLYGYTF. CDR3 DNA: TGTGCCAGCAGTCGAAGAGGGACAGGGGTCCTCCTTTATGGCTACACCTTC.

The chain links TRBV11-1 to TRBJ2-3; D gene unclear. Germline lookup yields CDR1 SGHAT and CDR2 FQDESV (reference sequence). The CDR3 is 18 residues long. Trimming pared 5 bases from V and 6 bases from J, leaving 27 bases between. The CDR3 region is CASSPFRPSVSVADTQYF. The CDR3 coding sequence is TGTGCCAGCAGCCCCTTCCGTCCATCAGTAAGTGTCGCCGATACGCAGTATTTT.

This clonotype was found many times. This chain uses TRBV7-2 with TRBJ2-7; D might be TRBD1 (5 bases). The germline V gene encodes CDR1 SGHTA and CDR2 FQGNSA. The CDR3 is 14 residues long. V shed 2 bases and J shed 3 bases, with 11 bases lying between them. In DNA form, the CDR3 reads TGTGCCAGCAGCTTATCCCCAGGGAACTACGAGCAGTACTTC. Residues: CASSLSPGNYEQYF.

The genes are TRBV6-5 and TRBJ2-1; the D gene is possibly TRBD2 (6 bases). V lost 3 bases to trimming and J lost 4 bases, with 19 bases between them. The CDR3 runs 17 residues. Germline-derived CDR1 and CDR2 are MNHEY and SVGAGI. CDR3 amino acids: CASSYGAGWRRYNEQFF. DNA of the CDR3: TGTGCCAGCAGTTATGGGGCGGGGTGGCGCCGTTACAATGAGCAGTTCTTC.

The chain has TRBV4-1 and TRBJ2-5, with TRBD2 matching 9 bases. CDR3 length: 16 residues. From germline, CDR1 is MGHRA and CDR2 YSYEKL. V shed 0 bases, J shed 5 bases, and the junction held 7 bases outside the gene matches. CDR3: CASSQDAQRGAETQYF. The CDR3 DNA is TGCGCCAGCAGCCAAGATGCCCAGCGGGGGGCTGAGACCCAGTACTTC.

This clonotype was found a few times. This sequence joins TRBV30 and TRBJ2-7; D is possibly TRBD1 or TRBD2 (5 bases each). Between the trimmed V and J ends, which lost 0 bases and 4 bases, there was a span of 16 bases. The CDR3 length is 15 residues. From germline, CDR1 is GTSNPN and CDR2 SVGIG (reference sequence). The CDR3 region has the DNA TGTGCCTGGAGTGTTAGGGCCTACGGGGCTTACGAGCAGTACTTC. Amino acid sequence: CAWSVRAYGAYEQYF.

The chain has TRBV25-1 and TRBJ1-2; D is uncertain. This CDR3 has 13 amino acids. Trimming took 1 base from V and 4 from J, leaving 7 bases between them. CDR1 is MGHDK, CDR2 SYGVNS, per germline. CDR3 protein: CASSESTSYGYTF. The CDR3 DNA sequence: TGTGCCAGCAGTGAATCAACATCCTATGGCTACACCTTC.

This clonotype was detected many times. This chain uses TRBV28 with TRBJ2-7; unclear D gene. Germline V gives CDR1 MDHEN, CDR2 SYDVKM. The ends were cut back, 3 bases at V and 5 bases at J, with 11 bases in the middle. The CDR3 spans 13 residues. CDR3: CASSLELVNEQYF. As DNA, the CDR3 is TGTGCCAGCAGTTTGGAGCTAGTCAACGAGCAGTACTTC.

This clonotype was found a few times. The J gene is TRBJ1-2, the V gene TRBV5-5; D unclear. V was pared by 1 base and J by 0 bases, with 16 bases between. CDR3 length: 17 residues. The germline V gene encodes CDR1 SGHKS and CDR2 YYEKEE (reference sequence). CDR3 DNA sequence: TGTGCCAGCAGCTTGATGGCCTTGTCCGGAGCTAACTATGGCTACACCTTC. This encodes CASSLMALSGANYGYTF.

This clonotype was detected only a few times. The chain is built from TRBV6-1 and TRBJ2-5; possible D gene TRBD1, 5 bases. Trimming removed 6 bases from V and 2 bases from J, with 10 bases in between. Germline V CDR1 and CDR2: MNHNS, SASEGT. This CDR3 is 13 amino acids long. In DNA, the CDR3 is TGTGCCAGCAGAGAGACAGTTCAAGAGACCCAGTACTTC. This gives the protein CASRETVQETQYF.

This clonotype was observed many times. J is TRBJ2-3 and V is TRBV24-1; no clear D gene. This CDR3 comprises 11 residues. Germline CDR1 and CDR2: KGHDR and SFDVKD. Trimming took off 4 bases at V and 4 bases at J, with 2 bases between the two ends. The CDR3 DNA sequence: TGTGCCACCAGTGAAGCAGATACGCAGTATTTT. Protein product: CATSEADTQYF.

The rearrangement joins TRBV5-1 to TRBJ2-1; 11 nucleotides agree with TRBD1. The CDR3 has 16 residues. V was pared by 0 bases and J by 7 bases, with 6 bases of the junction left unmatched. CDR1 is SGHRS and CDR2 is YFSETQ in the germline V gene. CDR3 DNA sequence: TGCGCCAGCAGCTTGGATGGACAGGGGGCCGGTAATGAGCAGTTCTTC. It specifies CASSLDGQGAGNEQFF.

V gene TRBV5-1 combines with J gene TRBJ1-2, with D possibly TRBD1 on 5 matching bases. V dropped 0 bases and J dropped 7 bases, with 13 bases sitting between them. The CDR3 covers 14 residues. Germline assignment: CDR1 SGHRS and CDR2 YFSETQ. This CDR3 reads CASSLEAGQIGYTF. The CDR3 DNA is TGCGCCAGCAGCTTGGAGGCGGGGCAAATTGGCTACACCTTC.

This clonotype was detected ten times or more. V gene TRBV6-2 or TRBV6-3 combines with J gene TRBJ2-7; D unresolved. Per germline, CDR1 MNHEY and CDR2 SVGEGT. This CDR3 is 13 amino acids long. The V end was cut by 2 bases, the J end by 0 bases, with 5 bases between. CDR3 coding DNA: TGTGCCAGCAGTTACGACGGCTCCTACGAGCAGTACTTC. This codes for CASSYDGSYEQYF.

This clonotype was seen a few times. The chain combines TRBV5-1 with TRBJ2-2; no clear D gene. Germline values: CDR1 SGHRS, CDR2 YFSETQ. The CDR3 contains 14 residues. V was pared by 7 bases and J by 0 bases, with 10 bases between. This CDR3 reads CASSKVSNTGELFF. The CDR3 DNA follows: TGCGCCAGCTCCAAGGTCTCGAACACCGGGGAGCTGTTTTTT.

This clonotype was seen more than once but under ten times. The chain has TRBV6-1 and TRBJ2-3, with a possible D match to TRBD1 (5 bases). This CDR3 comprises 14 residues. The V end was cut by 7 bases, the J end by 2 bases, with 13 bases between. Germline loops: CDR1 MNHNS, CDR2 SASEGT. CDR3 nucleotide sequence: TGTGCCAGCATCGACAGAGGATCCACAGATACGCAGTATTTT. Translating it yields CASIDRGSTDTQYF.

The sample holds one count of this clonotype. The rearrangement joins TRBV7-2 to TRBJ1-6; no reliable D call. CDR1 and CDR2 (germline): SGHTA, FQGNSA. This CDR3 spans 14 amino acids. V gave up 3 bases and J gave up 5 bases, with 8 bases separating them. The CDR3 loop reads CASSFDTHNSPLHF. The CDR3 nucleotides are TGTGCCAGCAGCTTCGACACCCATAATTCACCCCTCCACTTT.

This clonotype was picked up a small number of times. The chain employs TRBV30 and TRBJ1-3, with 7 bases lining up with TRBD1. The germline CDR1 and CDR2 sequences are GTSNPN and SVGIG (reference sequence). The CDR3 covers 15 residues. Unmatched junction bases numbered 4, after V lost 2 bases and J lost 0 bases. CDR3 residues: CAWSSGQTSGNTIYF. The CDR3 nucleotides read TGTGCCTGGAGTTCGGGACAGACCTCTGGAAACACCATATATTTT.